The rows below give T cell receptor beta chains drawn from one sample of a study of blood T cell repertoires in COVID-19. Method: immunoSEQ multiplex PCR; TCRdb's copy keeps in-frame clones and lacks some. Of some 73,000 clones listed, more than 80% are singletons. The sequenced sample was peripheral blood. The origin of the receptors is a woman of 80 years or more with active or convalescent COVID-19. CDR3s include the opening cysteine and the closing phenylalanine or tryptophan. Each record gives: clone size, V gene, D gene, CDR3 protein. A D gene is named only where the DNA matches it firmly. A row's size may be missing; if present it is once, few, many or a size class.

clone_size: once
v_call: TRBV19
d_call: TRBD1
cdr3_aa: CASSTSGQVGDEQFF

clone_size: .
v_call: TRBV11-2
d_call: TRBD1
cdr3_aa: CASSLVGQGHEQYF

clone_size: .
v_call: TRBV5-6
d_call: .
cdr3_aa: CASSFDRVSGNTIYF

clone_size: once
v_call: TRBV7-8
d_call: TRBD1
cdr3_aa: CASSDRGPKGYTF

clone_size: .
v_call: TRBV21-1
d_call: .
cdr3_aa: CASSASGTGSECQPQHF

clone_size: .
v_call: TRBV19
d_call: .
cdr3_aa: CASSIGPRGSPLHF

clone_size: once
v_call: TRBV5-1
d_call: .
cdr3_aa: CASSLGWGVRSPLHF

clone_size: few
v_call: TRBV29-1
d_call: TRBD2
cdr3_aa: CSVEAPGGPRAGELFF

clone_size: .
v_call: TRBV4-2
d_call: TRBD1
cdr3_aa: CASSQDHRGGNSPLHF

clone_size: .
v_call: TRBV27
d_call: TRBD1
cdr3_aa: CASSLSGTAYEQYF

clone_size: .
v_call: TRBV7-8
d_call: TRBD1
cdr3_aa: CASSLGQGKGGYTF

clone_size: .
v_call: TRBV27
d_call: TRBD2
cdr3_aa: CASSLSSGGLPHTQYF

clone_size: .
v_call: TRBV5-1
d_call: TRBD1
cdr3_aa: CASSRTGGQPQHF

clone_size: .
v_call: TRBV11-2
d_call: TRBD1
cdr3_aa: CASSRDRAGNQPQHF

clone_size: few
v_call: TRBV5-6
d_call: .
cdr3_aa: CASSPEDNYNEQFF

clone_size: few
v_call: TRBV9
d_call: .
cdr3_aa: CASSVGSSSYEQYF

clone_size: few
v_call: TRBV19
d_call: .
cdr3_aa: CATRLQGNSGNTIYF

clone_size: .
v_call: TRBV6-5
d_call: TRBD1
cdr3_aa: CASSYWETGQKGYTF

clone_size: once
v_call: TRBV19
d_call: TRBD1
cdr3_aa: CASKGQGGINEQFF

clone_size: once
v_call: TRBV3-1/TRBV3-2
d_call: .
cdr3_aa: CASSQDLRYGTGDHYGYTF

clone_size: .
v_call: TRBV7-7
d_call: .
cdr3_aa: CASSQMQGSEQYF

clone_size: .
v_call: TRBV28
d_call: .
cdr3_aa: CASSSLGREDGNTIYF

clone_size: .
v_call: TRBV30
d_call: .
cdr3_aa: CAWSPGNTEAFF

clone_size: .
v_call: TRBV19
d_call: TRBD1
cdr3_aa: CASARDRVSEQYF

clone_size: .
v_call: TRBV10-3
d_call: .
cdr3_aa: CAISGQGTYEQYF

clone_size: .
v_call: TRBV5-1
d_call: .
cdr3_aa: CASSFSGSQETQYF

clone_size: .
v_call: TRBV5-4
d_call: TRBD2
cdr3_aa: CASSLTSGRSSYNEQFF

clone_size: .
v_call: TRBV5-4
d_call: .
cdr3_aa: CASSLSGPYEQYF

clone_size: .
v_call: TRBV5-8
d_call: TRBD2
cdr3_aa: CASSLGTSGGTEETQYF

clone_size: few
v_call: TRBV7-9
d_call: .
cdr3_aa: CASSLGPRGAGGEKLFF

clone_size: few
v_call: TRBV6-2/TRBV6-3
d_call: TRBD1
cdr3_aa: CASSPTGTGGLNIQYF

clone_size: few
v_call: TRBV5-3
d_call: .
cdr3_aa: CAIPRRTDYGYTF

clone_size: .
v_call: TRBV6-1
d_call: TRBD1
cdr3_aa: CASSEAWDRANYGYTF

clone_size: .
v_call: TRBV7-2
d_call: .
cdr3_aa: CASSLQNGGELFF

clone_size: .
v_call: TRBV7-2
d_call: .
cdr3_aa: CASSLRGNYGYTF

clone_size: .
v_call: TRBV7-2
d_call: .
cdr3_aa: CASSLAGARDEKLFF

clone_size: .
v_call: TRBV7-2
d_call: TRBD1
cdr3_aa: CASRLPGQGIYEQYF

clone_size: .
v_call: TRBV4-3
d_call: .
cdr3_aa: CASSQEWNSFWDGYTF

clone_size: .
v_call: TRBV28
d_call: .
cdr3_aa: CASTDGAYEQYF

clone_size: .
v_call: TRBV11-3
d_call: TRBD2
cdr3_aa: CASSLGGSGGETQYF

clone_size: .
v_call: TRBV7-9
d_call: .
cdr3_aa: CASSVDQREPQHF

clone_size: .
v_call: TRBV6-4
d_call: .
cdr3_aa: CASSEAGGTEAFF

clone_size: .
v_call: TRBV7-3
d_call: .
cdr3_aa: CASSLMAGSKTGELFF

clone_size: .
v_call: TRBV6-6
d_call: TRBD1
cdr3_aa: CASSRDRGFYGYTF

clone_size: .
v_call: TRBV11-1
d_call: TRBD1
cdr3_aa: CASRGQANTEAFF

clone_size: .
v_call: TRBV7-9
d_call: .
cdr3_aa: CASSLAGGEKLFF

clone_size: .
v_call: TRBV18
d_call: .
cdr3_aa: CASSPSGTPQGAFF

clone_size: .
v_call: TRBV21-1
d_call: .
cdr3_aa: CASSFSLAGGDEKLFF

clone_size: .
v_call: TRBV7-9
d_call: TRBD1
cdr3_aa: CASSLSTGTGNTGELFF

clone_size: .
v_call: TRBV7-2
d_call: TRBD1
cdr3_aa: CASSLRTTGVLPYEQYF

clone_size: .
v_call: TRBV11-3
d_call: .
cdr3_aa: CASSLDAGEAFF

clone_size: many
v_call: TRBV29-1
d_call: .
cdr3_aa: CSVGTENQQYF

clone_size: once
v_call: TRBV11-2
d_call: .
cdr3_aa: CASSALSGETSGNTIYF

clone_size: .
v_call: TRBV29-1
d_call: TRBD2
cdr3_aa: CSVAIPLGGTYEQYF

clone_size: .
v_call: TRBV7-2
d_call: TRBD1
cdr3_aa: CASSEGQGRHEKLFF

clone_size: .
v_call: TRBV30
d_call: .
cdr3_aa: CAFGGVNTEAFF

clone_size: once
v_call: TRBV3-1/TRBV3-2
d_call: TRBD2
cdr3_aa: CASSQDMTSGGARFYEQYF

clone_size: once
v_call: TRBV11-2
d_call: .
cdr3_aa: CASSLGIDRTTPQHF

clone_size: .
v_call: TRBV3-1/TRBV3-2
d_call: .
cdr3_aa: CASSPQPGNTEAFF